This T cell receptor beta chain came from a study of cytomegalovirus exposure and HLA in healthy donors. Method: immunoSEQ multiplex PCR; TCRdb's copy keeps in-frame clones and lacks some. The repertoire consists of 200,000 or so clones, with 84% occurring once and the leading ten covering 6% to 9%. Turning to this clone: What it binds is not known.

Whole-study results and caveats: Some TCR beta chains (about 180 of them) were listed as cytomegalovirus-associated.

The TCR originated in a man younger than 35 in good health and CMV-seropositive. Sequenced sample: PBMCs.

The CDR3 sequence: CASAPGGGNTEAFF. The CDR3 DNA sequence: TGTGCCAGCGCGCCCGGGGGTGGGAACACTGAAGCTTTCTTT. V usage is TRBV27 and J usage is TRBJ1-1, with a tentative D call TRBD1 (5 bases). Trimming pared 8 bases from V and 1 base from J, leaving 14 bases between. Germline loops: CDR1 MNHEY, CDR2 SMNVEV (reference sequence). The CDR3 consists of 14 residues.